These T cell receptor beta chains were read from a single sample in a study of patients and donors after allogeneic stem cell transplantation. TCRdb reprocessed the RT-PCR reads via MiXCR and lists one record per CDR3 protein. Of 400,000 to 500,000 distinct CDR3 sequences listed, 16% were seen once; the top ten hold about 7%. The specimen sequenced was blood, either unsorted or a sorted T cell fraction (not recorded which). The receptors were sampled from a human donor who was either an allogeneic HSCT recipient or a stem cell or donor lymphocyte infusion donor (not recorded which). It is not recorded whose cells these are; they may come from a transplant donor. Each CDR3 is given with its conserved first and last residue. A D gene is named only where the DNA matches it firmly. Not all rows give a size; the values are once, few, many and, for expanded clones, a class.

v_gene	abundance	d_gene	j_gene	CDR3nt	CDR3aa
TRBV5-5	few	TRBD1	TRBJ1-6	TGTGCCAGCAGCTTTGGGGGACAGAATTCACCCCTCCACTTT	CASSFGGQNSPLHF
TRBV6-5	-	-	TRBJ2-5	TGTGCCAGCAGTTCCACGATAACATCGTACCAAGAGACCCAGTACTTC	CASSSTITSYQETQYF
TRBV6-1	-	TRBD1	TRBJ1-2	TGTGCCAGCAGTCGGACAGGGGGCAGAGGTGGCTACACCTTC	CASSRTGGRGGYTF
TRBV7-8	-	TRBD2	TRBJ2-7	TGTGCCAGCAGCGCCAGTGGATCGGGAGGGGGGCCCTACGAGCAGTACTTC	CASSASGSGGGPYEQYF
TRBV29-1	-	-	TRBJ2-1	TGCAGCGTTGAACGACAGGAGTACAATGAGCAGTTCTTC	CSVERQEYNEQFF
TRBV12-3/TRBV12-4	few	-	TRBJ2-5	TGTGCCAGCAGAACGGGGTATGTGGGTCGGGAGACCCAGTACTTC	CASRTGYVGRETQYF
TRBV6-2/TRBV6-3	few	-	TRBJ1-5	TGTGCCAGCAGTCAGGAACACCTTTTGATCCAGCCCCAGCATTTT	CASSQEHLLIQPQHF
TRBV9	few	-	TRBJ1-1	TGTGCCAGCAGCCCCATTGTGGGTCCGATGAACACTGAAGCTTTCTTT	CASSPIVGPMNTEAFF
TRBV9	few	TRBD1	TRBJ1-3	TGTGCCAGCAGCGTAGGGACGACCGGGACAGGACCGACCATATATTTT	CASSVGTTGTGPTIYF
TRBV11-2	-	TRBD1	TRBJ2-7	TGTGCCAGCAGCCGGACAGGGAGCCGGGTCTACGAGCAGTACTTC	CASSRTGSRVYEQYF
TRBV20-1	-	TRBD2	TRBJ2-7	TGCAGTGCTAGAGATCGAGTGACTAGCGGGAGCTACGAGCAGTACTTC	CSARDRVTSGSYEQYF
TRBV24-1	few	TRBD1	TRBJ1-2	TGTGCCACCAGTGATCCGGACAGGGATTATGGCTACACCTTC	CATSDPDRDYGYTF
TRBV27	-	-	TRBJ1-2	TGTGCCAGCAGTTTATCTCAGGGGCTCGGTGGCTACACCTTC	CASSLSQGLGGYTF
TRBV4-1	many	-	TRBJ2-2	TGCGCCAGCAGCCACCTACCCGGGGAGCTGTTTTTT	CASSHLPGELFF
TRBV18	many	-	TRBJ1-1	TGTGCCAGCTCACCACCGGAACGGCCTGAAGCTTTCTTT	CASSPPERPEAFF
TRBV14	-	TRBD1	TRBJ1-1	TGTGCCAGCAGCCAAGAAGGGACAGGGAACACTGAAGCTTTCTTT	CASSQEGTGNTEAFF
TRBV7-9	many	TRBD2	TRBJ2-5	TGTGCCAGCAGCTCGCGGCTAGCGGGAGAAGAGACCCAGTACTTC	CASSSRLAGEETQYF
TRBV5-1	few	-	TRBJ2-7	TGCGCCAGCAGCTTGGACTCCCTCTACGAGCAGTACTTC	CASSLDSLYEQYF
TRBV7-9	-	TRBD1	TRBJ2-7	TGTGCCAGCAGCCTTAGCCGGGACAGCTACGAGCAGTACTTC	CASSLSRDSYEQYF
TRBV29-1	many	TRBD2	TRBJ2-5	TGCAGCGCCCGGCAGGGGATAGCGGGAGGGAGAAAAGAGACCCAGTACTTC	CSARQGIAGGRKETQYF
TRBV19	-	-	TRBJ2-2	TGTGCCAGTAGTATAGTGTCGCTAACGAACACCGGGGAGCTGTTTTTT	CASSIVSLTNTGELFF
TRBV7-3	-	-	TRBJ2-1	TGTGCCAGCAGCTCCGAACGGTACAATGAGCAGTTCTTC	CASSSERYNEQFF
TRBV20-1	-	TRBD2	TRBJ2-7	TGCAGTGCTAGTCCTAGCGGGAGCTCCTACGAGCAGTACTTC	CSASPSGSSYEQYF
TRBV14	-	TRBD2	TRBJ2-5	TGTGCCAGCAGCCAAGATTTAGTTTGGCGGGAGGGCCATCGTATGGAGACCCAGTACTTC	CASSQDLVWREGHRMETQYF
TRBV11-1	-	TRBD2	TRBJ2-2	TGTGCCAGCAGCCGCGGGACTAGCGGGGGGATCGGGGAGCTGTTTTTT	CASSRGTSGGIGELFF
TRBV20-1	-	-	TRBJ2-4	TGCAGTGCTTCCCTTGCGGCACAGTACTTC	CSASLAAQYF
TRBV29-1	-	TRBD1	TRBJ2-5	TGCAGCGTTGAGGGGACAGGGGTCCCCCAAGAGACCCAGTACTTC	CSVEGTGVPQETQYF
TRBV15	many	-	TRBJ1-1	TGTGCCACCAGCAGAGAATCCGCGGACAATCCTTTAAACACTGAAGCTTTCTTT	CATSRESADNPLNTEAFF
TRBV12-3/TRBV12-4	few	-	TRBJ1-2	TGTGCCAGCAGTTTAGCAACGGCCCTTGGCTACACCTTC	CASSLATALGYTF
TRBV5-1	-	-	TRBJ1-1	TGCGCCAGCAGCTTGCGGGGGAGTAGCACTGAAGCTTTCTTT	CASSLRGSSTEAFF
TRBV12-3/TRBV12-4	many	TRBD1	TRBJ2-5	TGTGCCAGCAGTCCCGCGACAGGGGGAGGTGAGACCCAGTACTTC	CASSPATGGGETQYF
TRBV20-1	-	TRBD1	TRBJ1-1	TGCAGTGCAAAGAGAGGGACAGTCTCGAACACTGAAGCTTTCTTT	CSAKRGTVSNTEAFF
TRBV27	-	TRBD1	TRBJ2-6	TGTGCCAGCAGCATAGGGACAGGGGGCTCTGGGGCCAACGTCCTGACTTTC	CASSIGTGGSGANVLTF
TRBV20-1	-	-	TRBJ2-1	TGCAGTGCTAGGGGCTCCAGCTCCTACAATGAGCAGTTCTTC	CSARGSSSYNEQFF
TRBV19	-	TRBD2	TRBJ2-7	TGTGCCAGTAGTATCCGTGGAAGCGGGAGCACCTACGAGCAGTACTTC	CASSIRGSGSTYEQYF
TRBV11-3	few	-	TRBJ2-1	TGTGCCAGCAGCTATCATGGCCCTCTCCCGGATGAGCAGTTCTTC	CASSYHGPLPDEQFF